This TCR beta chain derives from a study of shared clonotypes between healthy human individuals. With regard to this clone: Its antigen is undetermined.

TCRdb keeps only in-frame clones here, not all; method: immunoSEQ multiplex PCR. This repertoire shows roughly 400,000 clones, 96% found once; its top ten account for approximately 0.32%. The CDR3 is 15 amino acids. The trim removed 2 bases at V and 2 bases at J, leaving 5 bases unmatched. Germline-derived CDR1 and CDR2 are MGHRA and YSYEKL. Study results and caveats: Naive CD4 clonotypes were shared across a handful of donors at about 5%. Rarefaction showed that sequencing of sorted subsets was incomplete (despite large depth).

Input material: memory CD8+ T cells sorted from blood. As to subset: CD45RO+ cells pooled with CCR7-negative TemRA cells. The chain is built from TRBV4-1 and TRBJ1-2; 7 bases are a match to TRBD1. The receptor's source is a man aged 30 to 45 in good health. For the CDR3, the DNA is TGCGCCAGCAGCCAACCTAAGACAGGGAACTATGGCTACACCTTC. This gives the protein CASSQPKTGNYGYTF.